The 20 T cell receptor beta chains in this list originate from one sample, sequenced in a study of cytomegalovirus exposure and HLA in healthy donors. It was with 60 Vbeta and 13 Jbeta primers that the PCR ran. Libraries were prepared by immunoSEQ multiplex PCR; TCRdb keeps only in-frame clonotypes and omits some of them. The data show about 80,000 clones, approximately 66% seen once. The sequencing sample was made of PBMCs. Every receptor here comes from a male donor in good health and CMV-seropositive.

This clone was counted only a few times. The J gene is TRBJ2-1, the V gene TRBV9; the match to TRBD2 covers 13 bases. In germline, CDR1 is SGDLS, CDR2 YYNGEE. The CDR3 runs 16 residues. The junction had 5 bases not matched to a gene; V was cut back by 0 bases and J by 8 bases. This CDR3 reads CASSVAGLAGVYEQFF. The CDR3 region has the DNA TGTGCCAGCAGCGTAGCTGGACTAGCGGGAGTCTATGAGCAGTTCTTC.

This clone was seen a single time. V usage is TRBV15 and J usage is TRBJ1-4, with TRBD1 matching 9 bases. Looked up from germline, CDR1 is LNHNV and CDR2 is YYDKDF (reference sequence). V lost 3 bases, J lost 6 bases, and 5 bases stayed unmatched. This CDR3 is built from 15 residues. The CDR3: CATSSDRGSYEKLFF. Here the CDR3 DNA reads TGTGCCACCAGCAGTGACAGGGGGAGTTATGAAAAACTGTTTTTT.

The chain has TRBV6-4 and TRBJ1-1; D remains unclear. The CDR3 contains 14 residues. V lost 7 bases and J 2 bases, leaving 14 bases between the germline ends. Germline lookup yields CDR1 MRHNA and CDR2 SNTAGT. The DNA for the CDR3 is TGTGCCAGCACCCCCGCCCCGGGAAACACTGAAGCTTTCTTT. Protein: CASTPAPGNTEAFF.

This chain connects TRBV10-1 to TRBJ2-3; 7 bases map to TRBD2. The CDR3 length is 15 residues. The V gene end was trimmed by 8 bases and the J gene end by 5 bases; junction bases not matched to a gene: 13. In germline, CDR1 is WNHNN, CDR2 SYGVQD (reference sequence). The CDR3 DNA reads TGCGCCAGCCTCCAGCGGGGCCTGGATGGAGATACGCAGTATTTT. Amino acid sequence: CASLQRGLDGDTQYF.

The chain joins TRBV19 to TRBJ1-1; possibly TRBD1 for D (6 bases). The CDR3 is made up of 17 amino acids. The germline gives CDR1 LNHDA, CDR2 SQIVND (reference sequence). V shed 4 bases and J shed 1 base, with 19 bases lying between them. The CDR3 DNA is TGTGCCAGTAGTAGCCACGGGGGGCCGATAGGGAACACTGAAGCTTTCTTT. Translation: CASSSHGGPIGNTEAFF.

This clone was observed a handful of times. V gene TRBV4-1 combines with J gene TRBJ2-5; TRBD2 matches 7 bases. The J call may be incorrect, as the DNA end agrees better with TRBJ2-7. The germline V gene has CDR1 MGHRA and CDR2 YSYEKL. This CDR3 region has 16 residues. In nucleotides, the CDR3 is TGCGCCAGCAGCCAAGTTGGAGGCGGGAGCCCCTACGAGCAGTACTTC. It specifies CASSQVGGGSPYEQYF.

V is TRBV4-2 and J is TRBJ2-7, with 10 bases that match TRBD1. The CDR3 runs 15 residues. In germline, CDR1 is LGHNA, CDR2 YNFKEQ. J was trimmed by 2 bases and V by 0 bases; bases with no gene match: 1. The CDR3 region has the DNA TGTGCCAGCAGCCAAGAGGGGACAGGGGCCTACGAGCAGTACTTC. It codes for CASSQEGTGAYEQYF.

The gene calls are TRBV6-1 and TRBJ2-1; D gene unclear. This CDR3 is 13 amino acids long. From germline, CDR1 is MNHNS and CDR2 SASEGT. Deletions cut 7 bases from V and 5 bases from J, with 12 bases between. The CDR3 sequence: CASTNRLNNEQFF. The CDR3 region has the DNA TGTGCCAGCACTAACCGCCTGAACAATGAGCAGTTCTTC.

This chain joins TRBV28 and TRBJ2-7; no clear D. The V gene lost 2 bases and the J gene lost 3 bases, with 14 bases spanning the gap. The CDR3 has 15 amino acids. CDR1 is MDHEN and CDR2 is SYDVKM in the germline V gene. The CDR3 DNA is TGTGCCAGCAGTTTAACCGAACCTGGGCGCTACGAGCAGTACTTC. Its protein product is CASSLTEPGRYEQYF.

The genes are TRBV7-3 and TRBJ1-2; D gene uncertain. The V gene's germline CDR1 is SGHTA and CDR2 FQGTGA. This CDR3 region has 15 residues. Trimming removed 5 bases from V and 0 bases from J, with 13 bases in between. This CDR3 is CASSSGSEPNYGYTF. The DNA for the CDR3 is TGTGCCAGCAGCAGCGGTTCAGAGCCTAACTATGGCTACACCTTC.

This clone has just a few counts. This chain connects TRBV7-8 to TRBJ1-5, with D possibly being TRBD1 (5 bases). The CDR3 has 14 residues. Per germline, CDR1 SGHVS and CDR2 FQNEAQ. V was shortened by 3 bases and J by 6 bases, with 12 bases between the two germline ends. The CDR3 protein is CASSFRDSGQPQHF. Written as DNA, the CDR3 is TGTGCCAGCAGCTTCCGGGACTCCGGTCAGCCCCAGCATTTT. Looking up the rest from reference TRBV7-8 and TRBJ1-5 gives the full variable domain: GAGVSQSPRYKVAKRGQDVALRCDPISGHVSLFWYQQALGQGPEFLTYFQNEAQLDKSGLPSDRFFAERPEGSVSTLKIQRTQQEDSAVYLCASSFRDSGQPQHFGDGTRLSIL.

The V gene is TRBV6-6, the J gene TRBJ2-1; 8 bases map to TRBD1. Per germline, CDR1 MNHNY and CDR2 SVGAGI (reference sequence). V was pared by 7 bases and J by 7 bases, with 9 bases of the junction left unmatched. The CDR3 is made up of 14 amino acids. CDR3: CASTDQGAGNEQFF. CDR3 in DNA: TGTGCCAGCACAGATCAGGGGGCAGGAAATGAGCAGTTCTTC.

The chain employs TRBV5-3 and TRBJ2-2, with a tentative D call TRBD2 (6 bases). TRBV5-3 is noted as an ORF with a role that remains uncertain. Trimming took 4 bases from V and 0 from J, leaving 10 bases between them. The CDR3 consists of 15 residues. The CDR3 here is CARSSSGPNTGELFF. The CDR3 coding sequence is TGTGCCAGAAGCAGTAGCGGCCCGAACACCGGGGAGCTGTTTTTT.

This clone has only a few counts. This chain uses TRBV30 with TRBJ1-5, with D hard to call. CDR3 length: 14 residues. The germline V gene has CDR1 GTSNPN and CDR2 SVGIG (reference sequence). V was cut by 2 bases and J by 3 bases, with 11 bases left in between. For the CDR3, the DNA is TGTGCCTGGAGTCCCGGACTGATCAATCAGCCCCAGCATTTT. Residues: CAWSPGLINQPQHF.

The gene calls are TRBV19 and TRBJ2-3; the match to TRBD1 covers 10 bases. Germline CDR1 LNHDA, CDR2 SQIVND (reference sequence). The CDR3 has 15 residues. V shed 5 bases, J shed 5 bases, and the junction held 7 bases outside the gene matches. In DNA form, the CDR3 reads TGTGCCAGTAGTGCCGGACAGGGGGTTTTAGATACGCAGTATTTT. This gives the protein CASSAGQGVLDTQYF.

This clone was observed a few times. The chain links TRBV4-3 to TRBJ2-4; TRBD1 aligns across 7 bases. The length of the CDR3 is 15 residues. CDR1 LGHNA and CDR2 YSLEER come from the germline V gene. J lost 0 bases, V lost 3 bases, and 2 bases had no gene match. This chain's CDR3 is CASSQNRGAKNIQYF. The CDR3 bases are TGCGCCAGCAGCCAGAACAGGGGAGCCAAAAACATTCAGTACTTC.

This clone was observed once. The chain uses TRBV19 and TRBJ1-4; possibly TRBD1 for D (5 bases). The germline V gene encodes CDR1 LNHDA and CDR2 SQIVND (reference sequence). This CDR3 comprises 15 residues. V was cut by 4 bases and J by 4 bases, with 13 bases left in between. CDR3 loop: CASSTGQALNEKLFF. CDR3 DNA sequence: TGTGCCAGTAGTACCGGACAAGCCCTTAATGAAAAACTGTTTTTT.

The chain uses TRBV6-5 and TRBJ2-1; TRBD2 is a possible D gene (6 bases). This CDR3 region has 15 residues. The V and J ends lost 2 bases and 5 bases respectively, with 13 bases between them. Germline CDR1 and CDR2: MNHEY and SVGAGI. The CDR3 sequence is CASSYGTPRHNEQFF. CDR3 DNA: TGTGCCAGCAGTTACGGGACTCCTCGCCACAATGAGCAGTTCTTC.

The CDR3 nucleotides read TGTGCCAGCAGCCGAGGGGGACTAGCGGGGGGAACTAGCACAGATACGCAGTATTTT. Translating gives CASSRGGLAGGTSTDTQYF. This rearrangement joins TRBV5-6 to TRBJ2-3; TRBD2 agrees at 15 bases. Looked up from germline, CDR1 is SGHDT and CDR2 is YYEEEE. This CDR3 has 19 residues. V shed 4 bases and J 0 bases; nucleotides not matched to a gene: 9.

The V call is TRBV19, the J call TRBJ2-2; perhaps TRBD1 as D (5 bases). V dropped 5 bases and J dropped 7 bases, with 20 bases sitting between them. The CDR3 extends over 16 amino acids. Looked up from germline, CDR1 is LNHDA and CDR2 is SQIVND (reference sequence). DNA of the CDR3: TGTGCCAGTAGTTACGGTGGCAGGGCCGGAATCGGGGAGCTGTTTTTT. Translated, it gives CASSYGGRAGIGELFF.